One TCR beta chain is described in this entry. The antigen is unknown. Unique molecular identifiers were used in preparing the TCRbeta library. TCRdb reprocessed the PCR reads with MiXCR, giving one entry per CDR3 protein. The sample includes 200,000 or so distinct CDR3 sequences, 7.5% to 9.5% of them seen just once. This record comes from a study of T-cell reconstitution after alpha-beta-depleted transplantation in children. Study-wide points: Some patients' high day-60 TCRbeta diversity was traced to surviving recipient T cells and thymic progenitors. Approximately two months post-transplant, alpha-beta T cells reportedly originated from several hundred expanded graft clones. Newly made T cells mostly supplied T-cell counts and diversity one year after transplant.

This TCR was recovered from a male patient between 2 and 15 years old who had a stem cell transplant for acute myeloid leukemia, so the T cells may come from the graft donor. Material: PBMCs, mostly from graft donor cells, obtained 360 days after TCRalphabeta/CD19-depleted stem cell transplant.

The CDR3 loop reads CASSPLGGVSGNPYNEQFF. CDR3 sequence (DNA): TGTGCCAGCAGCCCCCTCGGGGGGGTTAGCGGGAACCCATACAATGAGCAGTTCTTC. V usage is TRBV12-3 or TRBV12-4 and J usage is TRBJ2-1, with 8 bases fitting TRBD2. CDR3 length: 19 amino acids. V was clipped by 6 bases and J by 4 bases; unmatched bases: 20.